The rows below give T cell receptor beta chains drawn from one sample of a study of blood T cell repertoires in COVID-19. Data came from immunoSEQ multiplex PCR; TCRdb stores just in-frame clones and leaves some out. The sample includes some 190,000 clones, nearly 80% seen only once; the top ten take roughly an eighth. The sequenced material came from PBMCs or T cells enriched from blood (not recorded which). The receptors were sampled from a man aged 55 to 69 who had been exposed to COVID-19. The CDR3 runs from the conserved cysteine through the conserved F or W. The D gene is left open where the match is weak. Clone size, where shown, is once, few, many, or a class for clones that have expanded.

d_call j_call clone_size cdr3_length v_call cdr3_nt cdr3_aa
TRBD1 TRBJ1-2 - 12 TRBV10-3 TGTGCCATCAACCAGGGGGACTATGGCTACACCTTC CAINQGDYGYTF
- TRBJ2-2 once 17 TRBV5-4 TGTGCCAGCAGCTCCCTCCGGGCAGGGTCGAACACCGGGGAGCTGTTTTTT CASSSLRAGSNTGELFF
- TRBJ1-2 few 16 TRBV11-2 TGTGCCAGCAGCCCTACCCGGGGTAGGGCAAACCATGGCTACACCTTC CASSPTRGRANHGYTF
- TRBJ1-5 - 15 TRBV19 TGTGCCAGTACCGTACAGTGGACAAGCAATCAGCCCCAGCATTTT CASTVQWTSNQPQHF
TRBD2 TRBJ2-3 - 14 TRBV27 TGTGCCAGCAGTTCTAGCGGGTACACAGATACGCAGTATTTT CASSSSGYTDTQYF
TRBD1 TRBJ2-2 - 14 TRBV30 TGTGCCTGGAGTGAGACAGGGGTCCCCGGGGAGCTGTTTTTT CAWSETGVPGELFF
- TRBJ1-2 - 14 TRBV7-9 TGTGCCAGCAGCCGCGGACAGCAGGGCTATGGCTACACCTTC CASSRGQQGYGYTF
- TRBJ2-3 once 14 TRBV6-9 TGTGCCAGCAGTTGGGGGGGGCAGGCAGATACGCAGTATTTT CASSWGGQADTQYF
- TRBJ2-1 - 12 TRBV11-3 TGTGCCAGCAGCTCAGGGGACGGTGAGCAGTTCTTC CASSSGDGEQFF
TRBD1 TRBJ2-1 - 15 TRBV7-2 TGTGCCAGCAGCTTAGCGGGACAGGGGGCCAATGAGCAGTTCTTC CASSLAGQGANEQFF
TRBD1 TRBJ1-6 - 15 TRBV25-1 TGTGCCAGCAGTTGGGGACAGGGGTGGAATTCACCCCTCCACTTT CASSWGQGWNSPLHF
TRBD1 TRBJ1-6 - 14 TRBV6-5 TGTGCCACGGGCACAGGGGGGGAGAATTCACCCCTCCACTTT CATGTGGENSPLHF
TRBD2 TRBJ2-1 once 15 TRBV6-1 TGTGCCAGCAGTGAACTAGCGGGTGCCGGGGATGAGCAGTTCTTC CASSELAGAGDEQFF
TRBD1 TRBJ1-6 - 14 TRBV10-3 TGTGCCATCACCATAGACAGGGGTGACTCACCCCTCCACTTT CAITIDRGDSPLHF
TRBD2 TRBJ2-2 - 16 TRBV27 TGTGCCAGCAGTTTATTGGCGGGAGTGCCCACCGGGGAGCTGTTTTTT CASSLLAGVPTGELFF
TRBD2 TRBJ2-7 - 17 TRBV6-2/TRBV6-3 TGTGCCAGCAGTTACGCTAGCGGGAGGGCCATTCTCCACGAGCAGTACTTC CASSYASGRAILHEQYF
TRBD1 TRBJ1-4 - 16 TRBV6-5 TGTGCCAGCAGTTCGCAGGGGGGAGCAACTAATGAAAAACTGTTTTTT CASSSQGGATNEKLFF
- TRBJ1-3 - 14 TRBV7-2 TGTGCCAGCAGTTTGGGACAATCTGGAAACACCATATATTTT CASSLGQSGNTIYF
- TRBJ1-6 - 15 TRBV30 TGTGCCTGGAAACTCACCGGGACATCTAATTCACCCCTCCACTTT CAWKLTGTSNSPLHF
- TRBJ1-5 - 15 TRBV19 TGTGCCAGTAGTACCCCGGGACATGGCAATCAGCCCCAGCATTTT CASSTPGHGNQPQHF
- TRBJ1-1 - 12 TRBV5-4 TGTGCCAGCAACCCGGTGGGGGGTGAAGCTTTCTTT CASNPVGGEAFF
- TRBJ1-1 - 14 TRBV11-3 TGTGCCAGCAGCTTGGGGGCCTTGGGGACTGAAGCTTTCTTT CASSLGALGTEAFF
TRBD1 TRBJ1-1 - 16 TRBV5-6 TGTGCCAGCAGCCTCGGGACAGCCGGAGGGTTCACTGAAGCTTTCTTT CASSLGTAGGFTEAFF